This T cell receptor beta chain was captured by sequencing in a study of technical replicates of blood from a handful of donors. Generated by immunoSEQ multiplex PCR, the TCRdb table keeps only in-frame clones and is missing some. The table has approximately 82,000 clones, about nine tenths seen once. CDR1 is SGHRS and CDR2 is YFSETQ in the germline V gene. V lost 2 bases to trimming and J lost 0 bases, with 3 bases between them. The CDR3 runs to 12 residues. The receptor comes from a human donor in good health. Input material: T cells isolated from PBMCs. This chain uses TRBV5-1 with TRBJ2-7, with unresolved D. CDR3 residues: CASSLHSYEQYF. CDR3 nucleotide sequence: TGCGCCAGCAGCTTACACTCCTACGAGCAGTACTTC. Full variable domain (rest looked up from reference TRBV5-1 and TRBJ2-7): KAGVTQTPRYLIKTRGQQVTLSCSPISGHRSVSWYQQTPGQGLQFLFEYFSETQRNKGNFPGRFSGRQFSNSRSEMNVSTLELGDSALYLCASSLHSYEQYFGPGTRLTVT.